One sample yielded the 2 T cell receptor beta chains listed below, sequenced in a study of CD8+ T cells in alopecia areata. The sample's treatment: oral pan-JAK inhibitor, 5-10 mg twice daily. Extracted RNA was reverse transcribed into cDNA, the sequencing template. This table comes from immunoSEQ multiplex PCR, and its TCRdb copy is limited to in-frame clones, with some not included. The sample consists of 150,000 to 200,000 clones, approximately 52% of them appearing once. Material: CD4+ T cells sorted from blood, obtained at approximately week 56, from a patient treated with tofacitinib. The receptors originated from a human donor with alopecia areata.

The table lists this clone with a few counts. The chain is built from TRBV6-5 and TRBJ2-7, with 7 bases aligning to TRBD1. Germline assignment: CDR1 MNHEY and CDR2 SVGAGI. With 6 bases clipped from V and 3 bases from J, the junction kept 8 bases outside the gene matches. This CDR3 is 14 amino acids long. The CDR3 spells CASSRAGTDYEQYF. DNA for the CDR3: TGTGCCAGCAGCCGTGCCGGGACAGACTACGAGCAGTACTTC.

J is TRBJ2-5 and V is TRBV6-6; D might be TRBD2 (5 bases). The length of the CDR3 is 15 residues. Germline CDR1 reads MNHNY; CDR2 reads SVGAGI (reference sequence). The germline V and J ends were trimmed by 5 bases and 2 bases, with 15 bases remaining between them. CDR3 DNA sequence: TGTGCCAGCAGTGACGGCGGGCGGGCACAAGAGACCCAGTACTTC. Its translation: CASSDGGRAQETQYF.